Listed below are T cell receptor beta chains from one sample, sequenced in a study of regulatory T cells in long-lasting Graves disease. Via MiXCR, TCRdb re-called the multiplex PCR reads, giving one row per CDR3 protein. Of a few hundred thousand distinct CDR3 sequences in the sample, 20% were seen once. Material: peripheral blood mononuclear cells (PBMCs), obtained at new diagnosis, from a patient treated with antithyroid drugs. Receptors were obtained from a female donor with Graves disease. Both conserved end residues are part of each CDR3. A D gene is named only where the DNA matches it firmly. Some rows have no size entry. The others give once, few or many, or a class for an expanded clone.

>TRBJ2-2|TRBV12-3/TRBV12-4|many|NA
CASNRRATGELFF
TGTGCCAGCAACCGACGGGCCACCGGGGAGCTGTTTTTT
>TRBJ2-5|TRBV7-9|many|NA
CASSEFQETQYF
TGTGCCAGCAGCGAGTTCCAAGAGACCCAGTACTTC
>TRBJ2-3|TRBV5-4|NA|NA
CAIYREGSSDTQYF
TGTGCCATATACCGTGAGGGATCATCAGATACGCAGTATTTT
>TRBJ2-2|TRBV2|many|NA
CASIRYTGELFF
TGTGCCAGCATTAGATACACCGGGGAGCTGTTTTTT
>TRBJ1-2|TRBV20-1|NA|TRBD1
CSSREGAYYGYTF
TGCAGTTCTAGAGAGGGGGCCTACTATGGCTACACCTTC
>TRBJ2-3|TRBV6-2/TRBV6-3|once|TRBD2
CASSWGTSEDTQYF
TGTGCCAGCAGTTGGGGGACTAGCGAGGATACGCAGTATTTT
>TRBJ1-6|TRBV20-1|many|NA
CASRGLGSPLHF
TGCGCTAGCAGGGGACTGGGTTCACCCCTCCACTTT
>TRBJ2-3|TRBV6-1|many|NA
CASSPPAGTSTDTQYF
TGTGCCAGCAGCCCCCCGGCAGGCACCAGCACAGATACGCAGTATTTT
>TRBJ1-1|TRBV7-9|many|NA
CASSPTAMNTEAFF
TGTGCCAGCAGCCCGACAGCTATGAACACTGAAGCTTTCTTT
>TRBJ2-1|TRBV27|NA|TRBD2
CASSSTSGGPYNEQFF
TGTGCCAGCAGTTCGACTAGCGGGGGGCCCTACAATGAGCAGTTCTTC
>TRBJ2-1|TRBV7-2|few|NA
CASSLASFYNEQFF
TGTGCCAGCAGCTTAGCTAGCTTCTACAATGAGCAGTTCTTC
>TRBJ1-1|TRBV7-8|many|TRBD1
CASSLDRGFRNTEAFF
TGTGCCAGCAGCTTAGACAGGGGGTTTAGGAACACTGAAGCTTTCTTT
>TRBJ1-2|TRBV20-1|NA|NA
CSGQHGYTF
TGCAGTGGACAGCATGGCTACACCTTC
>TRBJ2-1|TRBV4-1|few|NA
CASRTGFEQFF
TGCGCCAGCCGCACAGGGTTTGAGCAGTTCTTC
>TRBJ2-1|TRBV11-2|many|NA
CASSLSGVLNEQFF
TGTGCCAGCAGCTTATCGGGAGTACTTAATGAGCAGTTCTTC
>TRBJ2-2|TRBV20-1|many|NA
CSARDQASPGELFF
TGCAGTGCTAGAGATCAGGCCTCCCCCGGGGAGCTGTTTTTT
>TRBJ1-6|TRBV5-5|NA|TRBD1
CASSWDRAVNSPLHF
TGCGCCAGCAGCTGGGACAGGGCTGTTAATTCACCCCTCCACTTT
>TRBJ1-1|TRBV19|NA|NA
CASSKAQAKAFF
TGTGCCAGTAGTAAGGCACAGGCTAAAGCTTTCTTT
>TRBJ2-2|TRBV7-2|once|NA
CASRGRGAGELFF
TGTGCCAGCAGGGGGAGGGGGGCCGGGGAGCTGTTTTTT
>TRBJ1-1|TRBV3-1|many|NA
CASSQGAGSREAFF
TGTGCCAGCAGCCAGGGTGCAGGGAGTCGTGAAGCTTTCTTT
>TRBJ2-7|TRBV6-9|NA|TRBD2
CASSYAATSGRSHEQYF
TGTGCCAGCAGTTACGCAGCGACTAGCGGGAGGTCTCACGAGCAGTACTTC
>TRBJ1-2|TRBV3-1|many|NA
CASSQRSQGANYGYTF
TGTGCCAGCAGCCAAAGGAGTCAGGGCGCTAACTATGGCTACACCTTC
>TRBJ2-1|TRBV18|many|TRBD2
CASSTSGRDNEQFF
TGTGCCAGCTCAACTAGCGGAAGAGACAATGAGCAGTTCTTC
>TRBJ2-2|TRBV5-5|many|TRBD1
CASSSGTGYTGELFF
TGTGCCAGCAGCTCCGGGACAGGATACACCGGGGAGCTGTTTTTT
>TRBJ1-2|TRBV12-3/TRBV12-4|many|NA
CASSLSANYGYTF
TGTGCCAGCAGCCTGTCAGCTAACTATGGCTACACCTTC
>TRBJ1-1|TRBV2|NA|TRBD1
CANAGQANTEAFF
TGTGCCAACGCGGGACAGGCCAACACTGAAGCTTTCTTT
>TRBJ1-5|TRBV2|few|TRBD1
CARSGTGGEHF
TGTGCCAGAAGCGGGACAGGCGGGGAGCATTTT
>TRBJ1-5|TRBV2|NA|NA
CASTGGSNPSNQPQHF
TGTGCCTCGACCGGAGGCTCCAACCCTAGCAATCAGCCCCAGCATTTT
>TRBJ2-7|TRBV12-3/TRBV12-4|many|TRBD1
CASRALDRPPYEQYF
TGTGCCAGCAGGGCCCTGGACAGGCCACCCTACGAGCAGTACTTC
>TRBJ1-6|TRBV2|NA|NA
CATGRSYNSPLHF
TGTGCCACAGGGCGCTCCTATAATTCACCCCTCCACTTT
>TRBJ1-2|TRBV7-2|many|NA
CASSLQGYYGYTF
TGTGCCAGCAGCTTACAGGGGTACTATGGCTACACCTTC
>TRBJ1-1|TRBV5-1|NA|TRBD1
CASSLAGQTNTEAFF
TGCGCCAGCAGCTTGGCGGGACAGACGAACACTGAAGCTTTCTTT
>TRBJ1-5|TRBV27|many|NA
CASRYLANSNQPQHF
TGTGCCAGCAGGTATTTGGCAAATAGCAATCAGCCCCAGCATTTT
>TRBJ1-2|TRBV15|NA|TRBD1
CATSRSPGGAPHGYTF
TGTGCCACCAGCAGATCCCCAGGGGGGGCCCCGCATGGCTACACCTTC
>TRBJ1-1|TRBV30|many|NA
CAWSPGILNTEAFF
TGTGCCTGGAGTCCGGGGATACTGAACACTGAAGCTTTCTTT